Below, one T cell receptor beta chain is given with its context. With V trimmed by 1 base and J by 3 bases, 5 bases remained unmatched. The germline CDR1 and CDR2 sequences are LNHDA and SQIVND (reference sequence). The length of the CDR3 is 15 residues. The data were obtained in a study of cytomegalovirus exposure and HLA in healthy donors. The PCR had 60 Vbeta and 13 Jbeta primers. The protocol was immunoSEQ multiplex PCR, while the TCRdb copy is restricted to in-frame clones and leaves out a portion. Seen here are some 150,000 clones, approximately 80% observed once, and the top ten hold roughly 4.3%.

The receptor's source is a male donor in good health and CMV-seronegative. Material: PBMCs. The genes are TRBV19 and TRBJ1-1; 7 bases match TRBD1. CDR3 coding DNA: TGTGCCAGTAGTATAGCTGACAGGGATTACACTGAAGCTTTCTTT. It codes for CASSIADRDYTEAFF.